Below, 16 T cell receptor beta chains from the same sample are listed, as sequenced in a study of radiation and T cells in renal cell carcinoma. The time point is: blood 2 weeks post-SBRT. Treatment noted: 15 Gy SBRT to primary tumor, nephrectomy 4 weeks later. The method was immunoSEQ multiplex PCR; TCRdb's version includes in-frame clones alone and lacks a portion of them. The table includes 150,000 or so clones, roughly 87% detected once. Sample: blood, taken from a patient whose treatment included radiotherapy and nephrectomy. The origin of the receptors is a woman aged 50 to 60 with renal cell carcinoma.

CDR3 in amino acids: CASSEAEETQYF. The DNA of the CDR3 is TGTGCCAGCAGTGAAGCCGAAGAGACCCAGTACTTC. The rearrangement links TRBV2 to TRBJ2-5; D gene unclear. The germline V and J ends were trimmed by 0 bases and 3 bases, with 2 bases remaining between them. Germline V gene sequence: CDR1 SNHLY, CDR2 FYNNEI. This CDR3 contains 12 residues.

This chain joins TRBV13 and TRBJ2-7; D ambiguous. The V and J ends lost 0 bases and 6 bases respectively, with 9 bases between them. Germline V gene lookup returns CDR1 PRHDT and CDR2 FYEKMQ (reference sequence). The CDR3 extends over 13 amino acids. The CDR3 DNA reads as TGTGCCAGCAGCTTAGGCGAAGGCAGCGAGCAGTACTTC. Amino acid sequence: CASSLGEGSEQYF.

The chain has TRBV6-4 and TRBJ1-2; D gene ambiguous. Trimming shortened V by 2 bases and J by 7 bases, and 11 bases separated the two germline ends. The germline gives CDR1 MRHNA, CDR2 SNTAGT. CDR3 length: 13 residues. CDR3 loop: CASSDRAWAGYTF. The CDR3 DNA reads TGTGCCAGCAGTGACCGGGCATGGGCTGGCTACACCTTC.

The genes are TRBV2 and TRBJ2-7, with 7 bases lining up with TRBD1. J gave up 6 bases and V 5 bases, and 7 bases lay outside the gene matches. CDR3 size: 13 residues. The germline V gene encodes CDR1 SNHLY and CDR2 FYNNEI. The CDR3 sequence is CASSYNRGLEQYF. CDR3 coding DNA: TGTGCCAGCAGTTACAACAGGGGTCTCGAGCAGTACTTC.

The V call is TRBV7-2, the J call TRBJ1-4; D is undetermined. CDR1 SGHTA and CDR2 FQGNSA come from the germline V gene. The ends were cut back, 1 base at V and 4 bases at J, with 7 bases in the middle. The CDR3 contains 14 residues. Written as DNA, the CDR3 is TGTGCCAGCAGCTTAGTCCCGGATAATGAAAAACTGTTTTTT. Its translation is CASSLVPDNEKLFF.

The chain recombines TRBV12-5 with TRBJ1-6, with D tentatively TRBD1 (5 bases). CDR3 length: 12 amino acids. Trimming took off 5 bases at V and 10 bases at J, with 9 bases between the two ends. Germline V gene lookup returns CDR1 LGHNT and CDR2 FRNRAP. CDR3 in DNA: TGTGCTAGTGGTGAGGGGCGGTCACCCCTCCACTTT. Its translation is CASGEGRSPLHF. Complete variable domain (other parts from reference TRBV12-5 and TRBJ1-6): DARVTQTPRHKVTEMGQEVTMRCQPILGHNTVFWYRQTMMQGLELLAYFRNRAPLDDSGMPKDRFSAEMPDATLATLKIQPSEPRDSAVYFCASGEGRSPLHFGNGTRLTVT.

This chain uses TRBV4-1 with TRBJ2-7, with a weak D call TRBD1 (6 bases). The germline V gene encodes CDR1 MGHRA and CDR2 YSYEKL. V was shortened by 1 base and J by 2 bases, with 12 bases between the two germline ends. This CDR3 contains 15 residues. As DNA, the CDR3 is TGCGCCAGCAGCCAAGGTACAGACAGGCCCTACGAGCAGTACTTC. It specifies CASSQGTDRPYEQYF.

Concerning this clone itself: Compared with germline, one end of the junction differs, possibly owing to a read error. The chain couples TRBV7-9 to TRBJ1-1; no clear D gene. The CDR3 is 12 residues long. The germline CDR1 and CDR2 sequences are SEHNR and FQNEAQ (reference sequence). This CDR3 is CASSLRSTEGLF. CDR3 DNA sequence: TGTGCCAGCAGCTTAAGGTCTACCGAAGGGTTATTT. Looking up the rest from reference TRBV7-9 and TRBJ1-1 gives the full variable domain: DTGVSQNPRHKITKRGQNVTFRCDPISEHNRLYWYRQTLGQGPEFLTYFQNEAQLEKSRLLSDRFSAERPKGSFSTLEIQRTEQGDSAMYLCASSLRSTEGLFGQGTRLTVV.

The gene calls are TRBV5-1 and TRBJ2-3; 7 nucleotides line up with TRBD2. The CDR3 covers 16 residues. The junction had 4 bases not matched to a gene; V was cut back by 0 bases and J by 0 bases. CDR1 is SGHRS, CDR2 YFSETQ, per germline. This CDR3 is CASSLVRGGSTDTQYF. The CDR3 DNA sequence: TGCGCCAGCAGCTTGGTAAGGGGAGGGAGCACAGATACGCAGTATTTT.

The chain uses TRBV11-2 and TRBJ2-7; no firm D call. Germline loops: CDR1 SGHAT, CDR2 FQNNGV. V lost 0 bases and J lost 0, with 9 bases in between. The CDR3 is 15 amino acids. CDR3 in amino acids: CASSLDRGSSYEQYF. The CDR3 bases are TGTGCCAGCAGCTTAGATCGTGGCAGCTCCTACGAGCAGTACTTC. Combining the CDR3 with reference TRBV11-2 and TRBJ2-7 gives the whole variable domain EAGVAQSPRYKIIEKRQSVAFWCNPISGHATLYWYQQILGQGPKLLIQFQNNGVVDDSQLPKDRFSAERLKGVDSTLKIQPAKLEDSAVYLCASSLDRGSSYEQYFGPGTRLTVT.

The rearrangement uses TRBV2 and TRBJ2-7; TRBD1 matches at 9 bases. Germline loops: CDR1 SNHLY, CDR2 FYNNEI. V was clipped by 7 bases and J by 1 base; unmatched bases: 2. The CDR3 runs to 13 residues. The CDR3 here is CASMGQGSYEQYF. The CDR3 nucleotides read TGTGCCAGCATGGGACAGGGATCCTACGAGCAGTACTTC.

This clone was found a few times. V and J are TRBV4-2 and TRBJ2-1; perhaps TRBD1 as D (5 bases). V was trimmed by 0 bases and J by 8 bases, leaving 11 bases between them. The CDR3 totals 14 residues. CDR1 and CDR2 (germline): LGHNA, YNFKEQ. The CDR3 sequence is CASSQETGGDEQFF. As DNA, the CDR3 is TGTGCCAGCAGCCAAGAAACAGGCGGAGATGAGCAGTTCTTC.

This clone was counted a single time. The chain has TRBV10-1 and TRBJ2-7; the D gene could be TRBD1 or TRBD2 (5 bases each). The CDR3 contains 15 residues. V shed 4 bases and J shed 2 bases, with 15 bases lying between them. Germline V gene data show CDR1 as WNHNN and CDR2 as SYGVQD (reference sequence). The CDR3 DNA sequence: TGCGCCAGCAGTGTATGGGGGTTTCCCCCCTACGAGCAGTACTTC. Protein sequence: CASSVWGFPPYEQYF.

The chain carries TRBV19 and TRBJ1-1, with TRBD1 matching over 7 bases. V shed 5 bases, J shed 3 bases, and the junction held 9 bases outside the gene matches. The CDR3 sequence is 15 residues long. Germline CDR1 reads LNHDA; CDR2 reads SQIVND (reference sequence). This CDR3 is CASSHRPTGDTEAFF. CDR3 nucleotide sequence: TGTGCCAGTAGTCACCGCCCTACAGGGGACACTGAAGCTTTCTTT.

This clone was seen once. CDR3 region: CATSTRSGDSEKLFF. The CDR3 region has the DNA TGTGCCACCAGCACCAGATCGGGGGATTCGGAAAAACTGTTTTTT. The genes are TRBV15 and TRBJ1-4, with D perhaps TRBD1 (5 bases). CDR3 size: 15 residues. The germline V and J ends were trimmed by 4 bases and 8 bases, with 17 bases remaining between them. The germline CDR1 and CDR2 sequences are LNHNV and YYDKDF (reference sequence).

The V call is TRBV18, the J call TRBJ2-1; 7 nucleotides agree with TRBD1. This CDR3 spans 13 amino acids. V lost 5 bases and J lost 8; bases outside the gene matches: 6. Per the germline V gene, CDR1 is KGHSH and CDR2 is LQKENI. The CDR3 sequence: CASSIRQGDEQFF. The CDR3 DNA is TGTGCCAGCTCAATCCGACAGGGAGATGAGCAGTTCTTC.